A single T cell receptor (beta chain) is shown here with its context. This CDR3 comprises 15 residues. The germline V gene has CDR1 SGHRS and CDR2 YFSETQ. Between the trimmed V and J ends, which lost 0 bases and 6 bases, there was a span of 13 bases. This sample is part of a study of blood T cell repertoires in COVID-19. Study as a whole: The United States, Italy and Spain were the sources of the acute and convalescent COVID-19 samples. Sources were T cells, B-cell-depleted T cells, or PBMCs; the material itself was cDNA or gDNA.

Original processing methods: Reference gene primer amplification yielded estimated nucleated cell counts. This table comes from immunoSEQ multiplex PCR, and its TCRdb copy is limited to in-frame clones, with some not included. V and J calls and clone size are those listed in that table; D and trimming were worked out from the DNA. The table records 120,000 to 150,000 clones, approximately 80% of them present only once. This clonotype was sampled from a human donor in a cohort sampled during active COVID-19. The chain combines TRBV5-1 with TRBJ2-1; a weak D match, TRBD2 (5 bases). The material sequenced was peripheral blood. The DNA of the CDR3 is TGCGCCAGCAGCTTGGACCTCGGGGTAGGCAATGAGCAGTTCTTC. Translated, it gives CASSLDLGVGNEQFF.